Listed below are T cell receptor beta chains from one sample, sequenced in a study of regulatory T cells in long-lasting Graves disease. TCRdb processed the multiplex PCR reads anew with MiXCR; each CDR3 protein has one entry. Found here are roughly 420,000 distinct CDR3 sequences, about 17% of them singletons; the top ten hold 20% to 25%. The same data also went into a second study, on T cells in Graves' hyperthyroidism and ophthalmopathy.

The sequences come from peripheral blood mononuclear cells (PBMCs), collected at new diagnosis, from a patient treated with antithyroid drugs. These receptor sequences come from a woman aged 18-30 years with Graves disease. Both conserved end residues are part of each CDR3. Fields, in order: D gene, clone size, V gene, J gene, CDR3 DNA, CDR3 protein. A D gene is named only where the DNA matches it firmly. The size entry is marked missing in some rows and otherwise reads once, few, many or a size class.

-,few,TRBV7-9,TRBJ1-1,TGTGCCAGCAGCTTAGGGTGGGGGCAGGCGATGAACACTGAAGCTTTCTTT,CASSLGWGQAMNTEAFF
TRBD2,many,TRBV20-1,TRBJ2-1,TGCAGCCTGAGCGGACTAGCGGTAATACCCTCGGGTTATGAGCAGTTCTTC,CSLSGLAVIPSGYEQFF
TRBD2,few,TRBV2,TRBJ2-3,TGTGCCAGCAGCGGTCCCGGGACTAGCGGGAGACCGACAGATACGCAGTATTTT,CASSGPGTSGRPTDTQYF
TRBD2,-,TRBV13,TRBJ2-2,TGTGCCAGCAGCTCTAGCGGGAGGGCCTTTCTCGGGGAGCTGTTTTTT,CASSSSGRAFLGELFF
-,few,TRBV11-1,TRBJ1-2,TGTGCCAGCAGCTTAGCGCTGGGGCCCTATGGCTACACCTTC,CASSLALGPYGYTF
-,many,TRBV7-2,TRBJ1-3,TGTGCCAGCAGCTTAGGACCCCGACACGGTGGAAACACCATATATTTT,CASSLGPRHGGNTIYF
TRBD2,many,TRBV12-3/TRBV12-4,TRBJ2-1,TGTGCCAGCACCATCGGACTAGTCAAGCAGTTCTTC,CASTIGLVKQFF
-,-,TRBV6-1,TRBJ2-3,TGTGCCAGCAGGGCAAGGTCAGATACGCAGTATTTT,CASRARSDTQYF
TRBD2,many,TRBV28,TRBJ2-7,TGTGCCAGCAGGTTGGCTAGCGGAAGCTACGAGCAGTACTTC,CASRLASGSYEQYF
-,-,TRBV29-1,TRBJ2-4,TGCAGCGCAATGGGGGGCGGAGGAGCCAAAAACATTCAGTACTTC,CSAMGGGGAKNIQYF
-,many,TRBV2,TRBJ2-1,TGTGCCAGCAGTTTTAAGCCGGGACTTGAATACAATGAGCAGTTCTTC,CASSFKPGLEYNEQFF
-,-,TRBV13,TRBJ2-7,TGTGCCAGCAGCTTCCGGAATAACGAGCAGTACTTC,CASSFRNNEQYF
-,few,TRBV10-3,TRBJ1-1,TGTGCCATCAGGCAGGGGAACACTGAAGCTTTCTTT,CAIRQGNTEAFF
TRBD1,-,TRBV6-1,TRBJ2-7,TGTGCCAGCAGCCTCCGGGACAGGGACCCCGAGCAGTACTTC,CASSLRDRDPEQYF
TRBD1,many,TRBV12-3/TRBV12-4,TRBJ1-4,TGTGCCAGCAGTCCAGGGGGCTCAGAAAAACTGTTTTTT,CASSPGGSEKLFF
-,-,TRBV4-1,TRBJ1-2,TGCGCCAGCAGCCCGGGACCGATTTTCTATGGCTACACCTTC,CASSPGPIFYGYTF
TRBD1,few,TRBV20-1,TRBJ2-7,TGCAGTGCTAGCCCAAGGACAGGGCCCGAGCAGTACTTC,CSASPRTGPEQYF
-,-,TRBV29-1,TRBJ1-3,TGCAGCGCCAATGTCTCCCCAAGAAGCACCATATATTTT,CSANVSPRSTIYF
TRBD2,-,TRBV7-9,TRBJ2-1,TGTGCCAGCAGGACTAGCGGTTATTACAATGAGCAGTTCTTC,CASRTSGYYNEQFF
-,many,TRBV29-1,TRBJ2-5,TGCAGCGTTGAACACCTGGCCCCAACCGAGGGCCAAACAACGGAGACCCAGTACTTC,CSVEHLAPTEGQTTETQYF
-,-,TRBV4-1,TRBJ2-1,TGCGCCAGCAGCCAAGAGGGGGGATACAATGAGCAGTTCTTC,CASSQEGGYNEQFF
-,many,TRBV20-1,TRBJ2-1,TGCAGTGCTAGACGCGGGGTCGAAGACAATGAGCAGTTCTTC,CSARRGVEDNEQFF
-,many,TRBV6-9,TRBJ1-5,TGTGCCAGCAGTTACAGGCCCCCGTGGGGCAATCAGCCCCAGCATTTT,CASSYRPPWGNQPQHF
-,many,TRBV12-3/TRBV12-4,TRBJ1-1,TGTGCCAGCAGTTTTCCATATAAGGCCTACACTGAAGCTTTCTTT,CASSFPYKAYTEAFF
TRBD1,few,TRBV3-1,TRBJ2-7,TGTGCCAGCAGCCCAAGCTGGGACAGGGGCAGTTTCGAGCAGTACTTC,CASSPSWDRGSFEQYF
-,many,TRBV20-1,TRBJ2-7,TGCAGTGCTTTCGGGGGCGGGAACGAGCAGTACTTC,CSAFGGGNEQYF
-,many,TRBV6-2/TRBV6-3,TRBJ2-5,TGTGCCAGCAGTATCGAGGTAGAGACCCAGTACTTC,CASSIEVETQYF
-,many,TRBV12-3/TRBV12-4,TRBJ1-1,TGTGCCAGCAGTTTTCAAGGGCTGCGGACTGAAGCTTTCTTT,CASSFQGLRTEAFF
-,-,TRBV5-1,TRBJ2-5,TGCGCCAGCAGCTTTTTACAGGGAACGGCGGGAGAGACCCAGTACTTC,CASSFLQGTAGETQYF
-,few,TRBV29-1,TRBJ2-5,TGCAGCGTTGAAGTCCCTCCCAGCCAAGAGACCCAGTACTTC,CSVEVPPSQETQYF
TRBD2,-,TRBV7-9,TRBJ2-1,TGTGCCAGCAGCGTAGCTAGCGGGCGAGTATTCAATGAGCAGTTCTTC,CASSVASGRVFNEQFF
-,-,TRBV11-2,TRBJ2-2,TGTGCCAGCAGCTTTAAGGGGAGCGGGAACACCGGGGAGCTGTTTTTT,CASSFKGSGNTGELFF
-,few,TRBV19,TRBJ1-5,TGTGCCAGTAGTATAGATCTCAATCAGCCCCAGCATTTT,CASSIDLNQPQHF
-,-,TRBV7-9,TRBJ2-2,TGTGCCAGCAGCTTAAGCTCCGCCGGGGAGCTGTTTTTT,CASSLSSAGELFF
TRBD1,-,TRBV4-2,TRBJ1-1,TGTGCCAGCAGCCAACAGGGGGACAGAAAAGCTTTCTTT,CASSQQGDRKAFF
TRBD1,many,TRBV28,TRBJ1-4,TGTGCCAGCAGTAACAGGGGGCGCAAGGAAAAACTGTTTTTT,CASSNRGRKEKLFF
-,few,TRBV6-5,TRBJ2-3,TGTGCCAGCAGTTACCCGGGACATCAGCAGTATTTT,CASSYPGHQQYF
TRBD2,many,TRBV6-2/TRBV6-3,TRBJ2-3,TGTGCCAGCAGTCAACTAGCGGGAGGGTCCGTAGATACGCAGTATTTT,CASSQLAGGSVDTQYF
TRBD2,many,TRBV12-3/TRBV12-4,TRBJ2-7,TGTGCCAGCACCAACCTCGGTAGCGGGAGGGCTTCTGAGCAGTACTTC,CASTNLGSGRASEQYF
-,many,TRBV3-1,TRBJ2-3,TGTGCCAGCAGCCACCCGTCCGGGAAGGCCGCATACACAGATACGCAGTATTTT,CASSHPSGKAAYTDTQYF
-,-,TRBV7-2,TRBJ2-7,TGTGCCAGCAGCTTAGGGGCAGGGAGGCACGAGCAGTACTTC,CASSLGAGRHEQYF
-,many,TRBV2,TRBJ2-1,TGTGCCAGCAGTGAAAGTACGATTGGGGCCTATGAGCAGTTCTTC,CASSESTIGAYEQFF
-,many,TRBV28,TRBJ2-5,TGTGCCAGCAGTTTGGGTGGCAGGAGAAGCCAAGAGACCCAGTACTTC,CASSLGGRRSQETQYF
TRBD1,many,TRBV27,TRBJ2-3,TGTGCCAGCGGCGGAAACTACCGGGACAGGGGCACAGATACGCAGTATTTT,CASGGNYRDRGTDTQYF
-,few,TRBV5-1,TRBJ2-4,TGCGCCAGCAGCTTGGGACTAGTCCAAAACATTCAGTACTTC,CASSLGLVQNIQYF
-,few,TRBV28,TRBJ1-2,TGTGCCAGCAGTTTATTGGGCCCAGGGGACGGCTACACCTTC,CASSLLGPGDGYTF
TRBD1,-,TRBV18,TRBJ2-7,TGTGCCAGCTCATCCGGGACAGGGGGCTTCTACGAGCAGTACTTC,CASSSGTGGFYEQYF
TRBD2,few,TRBV20-1,TRBJ2-2,TGCAGTGCTAGGGAGACTAGCTCTAACACCGGGGAGCTGTTTTTT,CSARETSSNTGELFF
-,-,TRBV20-1,TRBJ2-7,TGCAGTGGGCAGGGGAGCTCCTACGAGCAGTACTTC,CSGQGSSYEQYF
TRBD2,many,TRBV4-2,TRBJ2-7,TGTGCCAGCAGCCAAGAAATAGCGGGAGGCTCCTACGAGCAGTACTTC,CASSQEIAGGSYEQYF
TRBD1,-,TRBV5-1,TRBJ2-7,TGCGCCAGCAGTTCCCTGCAGGGGGCATACGGGCAGTACTTC,CASSSLQGAYGQYF
TRBD2,many,TRBV20-1,TRBJ2-3,TGCAGTGCTAGAGGGAAAGCGGGAGGTCTTTCGACAGATACGCAGTATTTT,CSARGKAGGLSTDTQYF
-,many,TRBV5-1,TRBJ2-3,TGCGCCAGCAGCTTGGGGCTTGGCGGGGATACGCAGTATTTT,CASSLGLGGDTQYF
TRBD2,many,TRBV24-1,TRBJ2-1,TGTGCCACCAGTGAACGGCTAGCGGGAGGGGGCGATGAGCAGTTCTTC,CATSERLAGGGDEQFF
-,many,TRBV24-1,TRBJ2-6,TGTGCCACCAGTGACCCCGGACTTAGCTCTGGGGCCAACGTCCTGACTTTC,CATSDPGLSSGANVLTF
TRBD1,many,TRBV7-8,TRBJ2-1,TGTGCCAGCAGCTTACAACAGGGGAGTGAGCAGTTCTTC,CASSLQQGSEQFF
-,many,TRBV20-1,TRBJ2-5,TGCAGCTCCCCCGGGGATCAAGAGACCCAGTACTTC,CSSPGDQETQYF
-,many,TRBV20-1,TRBJ1-1,TGCAGTGCACCACACCAGCGGGCCGCGGCGCAGGCTTTCTTT,CSAPHQRAAAQAFF